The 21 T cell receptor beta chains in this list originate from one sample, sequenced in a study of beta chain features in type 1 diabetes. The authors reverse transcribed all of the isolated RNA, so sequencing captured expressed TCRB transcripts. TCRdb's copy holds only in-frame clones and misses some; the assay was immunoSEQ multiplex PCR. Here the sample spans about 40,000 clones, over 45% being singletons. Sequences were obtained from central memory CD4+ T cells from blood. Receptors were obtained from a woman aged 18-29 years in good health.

CDR3 sequence: CASSYYTGELFF. The CDR3 bases are TGTGCCAGCAGCTACTACACCGGGGAGCTGTTTTTT. The V call is TRBV5-8, the J call TRBJ2-2; no clear D gene. V lost 3 bases and J lost 3, with 3 bases in between. This CDR3 has 12 amino acids. Germline V gives CDR1 SGHTS, CDR2 YDEGEE.

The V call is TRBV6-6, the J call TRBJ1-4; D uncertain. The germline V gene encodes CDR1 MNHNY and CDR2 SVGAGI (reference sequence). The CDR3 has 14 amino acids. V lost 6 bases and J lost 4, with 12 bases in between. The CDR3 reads CASSPGSFNEKLFF. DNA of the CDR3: TGTGCCAGCAGCCCGGGAAGCTTTAATGAAAAACTGTTTTTT.

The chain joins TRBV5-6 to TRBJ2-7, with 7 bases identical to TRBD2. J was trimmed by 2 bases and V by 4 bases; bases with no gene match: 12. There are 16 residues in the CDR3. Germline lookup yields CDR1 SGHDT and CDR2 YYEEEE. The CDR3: CASSVRPTSRAYEQYF. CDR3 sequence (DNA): TGTGCCAGCAGCGTAAGACCGACTAGCAGAGCCTACGAGCAGTACTTC.

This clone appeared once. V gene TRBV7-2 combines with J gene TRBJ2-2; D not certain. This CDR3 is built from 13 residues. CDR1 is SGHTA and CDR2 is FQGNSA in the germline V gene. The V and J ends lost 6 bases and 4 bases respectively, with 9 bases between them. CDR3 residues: CASRNRGTGELFF. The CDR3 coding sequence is TGTGCCAGCAGAAATAGAGGCACCGGGGAGCTGTTTTTT.

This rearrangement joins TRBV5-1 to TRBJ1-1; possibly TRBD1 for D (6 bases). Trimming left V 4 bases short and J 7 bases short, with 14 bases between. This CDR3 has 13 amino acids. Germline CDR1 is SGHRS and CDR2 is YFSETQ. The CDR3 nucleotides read TGCGCCAGCAGCCCCGCCGGACAGTTTGAAGCTTTCTTT. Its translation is CASSPAGQFEAFF.

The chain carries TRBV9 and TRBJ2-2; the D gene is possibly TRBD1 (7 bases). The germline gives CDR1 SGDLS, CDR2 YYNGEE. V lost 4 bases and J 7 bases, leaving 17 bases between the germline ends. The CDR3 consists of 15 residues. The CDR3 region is CASSPQGDSYGELFF. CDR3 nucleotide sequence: TGTGCCAGCAGCCCCCAGGGGGACTCCTACGGGGAGCTGTTTTTT.

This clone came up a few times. CDR3 coding DNA: TGTGCCAGCTCACTAGACAGGGTTGAGCAGTTCTTC. Protein product: CASSLDRVEQFF. The chain is built from TRBV18 and TRBJ2-1, with 7 bases aligning to TRBD1. V shed 4 bases, J shed 9 bases, and the junction held 3 bases outside the gene matches. Germline values: CDR1 KGHSH, CDR2 LQKENI. This CDR3 region has 12 residues.

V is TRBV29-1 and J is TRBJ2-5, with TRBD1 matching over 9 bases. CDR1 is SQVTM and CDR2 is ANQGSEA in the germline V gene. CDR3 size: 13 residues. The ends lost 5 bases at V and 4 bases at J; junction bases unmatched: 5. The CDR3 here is CSVSTGGRETQYF. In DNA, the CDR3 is TGCAGCGTTTCGACAGGGGGTCGAGAGACCCAGTACTTC.

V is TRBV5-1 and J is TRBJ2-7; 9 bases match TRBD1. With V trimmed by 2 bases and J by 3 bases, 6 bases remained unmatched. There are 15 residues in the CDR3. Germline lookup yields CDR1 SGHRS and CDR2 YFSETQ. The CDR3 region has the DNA TGCGCCAGCAGCTTTGGATCGGGACAGGGCTACGAGCAGTACTTC. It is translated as CASSFGSGQGYEQYF.

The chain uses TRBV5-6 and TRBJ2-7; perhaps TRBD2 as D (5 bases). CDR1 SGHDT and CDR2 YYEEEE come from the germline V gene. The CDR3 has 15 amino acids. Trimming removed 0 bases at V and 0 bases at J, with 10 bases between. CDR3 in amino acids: CASSLGKRTSYEQYF. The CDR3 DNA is TGTGCCAGCAGCTTGGGGAAGCGGACCTCCTACGAGCAGTACTTC.

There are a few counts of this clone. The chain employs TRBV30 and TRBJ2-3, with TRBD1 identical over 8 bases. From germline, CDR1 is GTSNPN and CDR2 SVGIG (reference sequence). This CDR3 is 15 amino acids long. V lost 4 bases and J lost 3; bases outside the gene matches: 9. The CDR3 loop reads CAWKAGTGITDTQYF. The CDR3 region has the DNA TGTGCCTGGAAAGCCGGGACAGGTATAACAGATACGCAGTATTTT.

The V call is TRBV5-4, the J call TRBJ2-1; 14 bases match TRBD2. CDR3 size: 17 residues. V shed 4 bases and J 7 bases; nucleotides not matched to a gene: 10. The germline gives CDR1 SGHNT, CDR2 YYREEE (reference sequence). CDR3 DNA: TGTGCCAGCAGCCCAGGACTAGCGGGGGGATTGGGGAATGAGCAGTTCTTC. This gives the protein CASSPGLAGGLGNEQFF. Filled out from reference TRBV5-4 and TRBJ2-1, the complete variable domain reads ETGVTQSPTHLIKTRGQQVTLRCSSQSGHNTVSWYQQALGQGPQFIFQYYREEENGRGNFPPRFSGLQFPNYSSELNVNALELDDSALYLCASSPGLAGGLGNEQFFGPGTRLTVL.

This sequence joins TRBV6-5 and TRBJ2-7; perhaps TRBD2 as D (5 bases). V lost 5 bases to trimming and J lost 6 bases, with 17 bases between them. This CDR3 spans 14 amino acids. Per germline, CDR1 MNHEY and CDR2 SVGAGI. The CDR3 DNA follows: TGTGCCAGCAGTGAACTGCGGGCCCGAGGCGAGCAGTACTTC. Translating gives CASSELRARGEQYF.

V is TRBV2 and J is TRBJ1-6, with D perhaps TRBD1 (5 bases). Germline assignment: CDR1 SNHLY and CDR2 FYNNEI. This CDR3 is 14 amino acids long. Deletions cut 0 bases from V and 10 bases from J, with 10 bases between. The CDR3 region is CASSEARGASPLHF. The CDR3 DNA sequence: TGTGCCAGCAGTGAAGCTCGCGGGGCCTCACCCCTCCACTTT.

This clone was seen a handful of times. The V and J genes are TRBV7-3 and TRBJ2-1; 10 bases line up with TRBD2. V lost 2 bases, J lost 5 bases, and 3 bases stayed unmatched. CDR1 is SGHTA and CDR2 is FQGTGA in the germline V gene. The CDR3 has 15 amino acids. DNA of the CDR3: TGTGCCAGCAGCTTACTAGCGGGGGAAAACAATGAGCAGTTCTTC. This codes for CASSLLAGENNEQFF.

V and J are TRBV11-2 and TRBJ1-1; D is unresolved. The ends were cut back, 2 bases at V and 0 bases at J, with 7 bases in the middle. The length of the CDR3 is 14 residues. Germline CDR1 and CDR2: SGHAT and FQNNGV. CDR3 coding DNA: TGTGCCAGCAGCTTACTCCCCTTGAACACTGAAGCTTTCTTT. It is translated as CASSLLPLNTEAFF.

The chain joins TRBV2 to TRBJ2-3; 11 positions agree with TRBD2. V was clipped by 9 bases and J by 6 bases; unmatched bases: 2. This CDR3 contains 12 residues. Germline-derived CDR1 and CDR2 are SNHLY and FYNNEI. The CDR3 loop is CASSGRDDTQYF. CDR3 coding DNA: TGTGCCAGTAGCGGGAGGGATGATACGCAGTATTTT.

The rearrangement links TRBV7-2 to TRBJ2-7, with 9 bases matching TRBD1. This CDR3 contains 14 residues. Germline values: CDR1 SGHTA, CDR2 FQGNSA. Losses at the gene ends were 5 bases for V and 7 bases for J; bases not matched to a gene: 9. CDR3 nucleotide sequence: TGTGCCAGCAGCACCGGGGACAGGGTGAGGGAGCAGTACTTC. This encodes CASSTGDRVREQYF.

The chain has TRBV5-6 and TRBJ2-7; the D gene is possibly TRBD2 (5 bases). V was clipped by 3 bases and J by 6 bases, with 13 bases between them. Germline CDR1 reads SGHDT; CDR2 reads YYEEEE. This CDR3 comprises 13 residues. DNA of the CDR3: TGTGCCAGCAGCTCCTTTTCGGGAAGCGAGCAGTACTTC. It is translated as CASSSFSGSEQYF.

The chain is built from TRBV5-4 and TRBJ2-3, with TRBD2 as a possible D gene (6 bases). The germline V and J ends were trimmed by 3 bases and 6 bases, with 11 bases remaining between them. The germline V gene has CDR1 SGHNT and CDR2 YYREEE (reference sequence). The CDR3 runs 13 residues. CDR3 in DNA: TGTGCCAGCAGCTCAAACCTAGCGGATACGCAGTATTTT. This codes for CASSSNLADTQYF.

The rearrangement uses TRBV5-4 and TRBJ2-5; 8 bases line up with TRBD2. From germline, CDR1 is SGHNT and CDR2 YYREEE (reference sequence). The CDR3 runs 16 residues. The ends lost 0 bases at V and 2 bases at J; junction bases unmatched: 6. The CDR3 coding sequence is TGTGCCAGCAGCTTGGGGGCTAGCGGGTTTCAAGAGACCCAGTACTTC. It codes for CASSLGASGFQETQYF.